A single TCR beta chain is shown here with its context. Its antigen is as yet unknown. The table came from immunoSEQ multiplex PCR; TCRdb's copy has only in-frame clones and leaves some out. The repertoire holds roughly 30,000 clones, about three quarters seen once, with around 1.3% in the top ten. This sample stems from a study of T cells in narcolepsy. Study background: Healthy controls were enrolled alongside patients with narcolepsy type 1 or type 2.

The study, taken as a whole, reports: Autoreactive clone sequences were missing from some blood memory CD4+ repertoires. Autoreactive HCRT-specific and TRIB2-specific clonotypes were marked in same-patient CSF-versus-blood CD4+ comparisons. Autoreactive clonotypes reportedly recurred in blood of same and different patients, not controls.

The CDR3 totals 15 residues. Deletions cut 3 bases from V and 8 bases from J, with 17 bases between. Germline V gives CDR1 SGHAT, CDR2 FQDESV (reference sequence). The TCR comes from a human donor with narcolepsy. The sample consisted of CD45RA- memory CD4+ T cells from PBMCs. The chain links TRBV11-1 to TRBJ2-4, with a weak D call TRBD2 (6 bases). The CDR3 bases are TGTGCCAGCAGCTTGGGGCCGGAGGGTATGGACATTCAGTACTTC. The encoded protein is CASSLGPEGMDIQYF.